The 20 T cell receptor beta chains presented below share a single source sample, sequenced in a study of monozygotic twins with inflammatory bowel disease. TCRdb reprocessed the 5' RACE reads, with one entry per CDR3 protein and no DNA. Its clone listing holds about 210,000 distinct CDR3 sequences. Sequencing used blood. These receptors were taken from a human donor with ulcerative colitis or Crohn's disease, or a healthy co-twin of an affected twin (not recorded which).

CDR3 protein: CASSYDAVRTEAFF. The V and J genes are TRBV6-6 and TRBJ1-1. This CDR3 contains 14 residues. Germline V CDR1 and CDR2: MNHNY, SVGAGI (reference sequence).

This chain links TRBV6-1 with TRBJ2-5. CDR3 length: 13 residues. The germline V gene encodes CDR1 MNHNS and CDR2 SASEGT. The CDR3 reads CASTFAVKETQYF.

Here the CDR3 reads CASSQGATRGHNEQFF. The rearrangement links TRBV3-1 to TRBJ2-1; TCRdb picks TRBD2, but there is no DNA to check that call. The CDR3 sequence is 16 residues long. Germline-derived CDR1 and CDR2 are LGHDT and YNNKEL (reference sequence).

The gene calls are TRBV5-1 and TRBJ2-7; TCRdb calls TRBD1, which cannot be checked without DNA. Looked up from germline, CDR1 is SGHRS and CDR2 is YFSETQ. The CDR3 is made up of 15 amino acids. This chain's CDR3 is CASSFGQGYSYEQYF.

The chain joins TRBV7-2 to TRBJ1-6; TCRdb's D call of TRBD1 is untestable without DNA. The length of the CDR3 is 15 residues. Germline V gene lookup returns CDR1 SGHTA and CDR2 FQGNSA. CDR3 in amino acids: CASSFGDTYNSPLHF.

This chain links TRBV12-5 with TRBJ2-3; the D gene TCRdb calls, TRBD1, cannot be checked with no DNA. In germline, CDR1 is LGHNT, CDR2 FRNRAP. This CDR3 spans 15 amino acids. Here the CDR3 reads CASGQRGGRTDTQYF.

The chain joins TRBV7-2 to TRBJ2-3. CDR3 length: 12 amino acids. Germline CDR1 SGHTA, CDR2 FQGNSA. CDR3 residues: CASSSETDTQYF.

The rearrangement links TRBV12-3 or TRBV12-4 to TRBJ2-1; TCRdb's D call, TRBD1, is unchecked because there is no DNA. The CDR3 sequence is 16 residues long. CDR3 residues: CASSPWGSRSYNEQFF.

This sequence joins TRBV28 and TRBJ1-2; TCRdb returns TRBD1, unconfirmable since there is no DNA. Germline V lookup: CDR1 MDHEN, CDR2 SYDVKM. This CDR3 is 14 amino acids long. CDR3: CASSFDRQLYGYTF.

This chain uses TRBV27 with TRBJ2-2; there is no DNA to check the TCRdb D call of TRBD2. CDR3 length equals 16 residues. Per the germline V gene, CDR1 is MNHEY and CDR2 is SMNVEV (reference sequence). CDR3 loop: CASSPDQGGNTGELFF.

This rearrangement joins TRBV15 to TRBJ1-4; TCRdb reports TRBD1, a call that lacks DNA to check it against. Per germline, CDR1 LNHNV and CDR2 YYDKDF (reference sequence). This CDR3 is 15 amino acids long. The CDR3 sequence is CATSRGDTGNEKLFF.

V gene TRBV25-1 combines with J gene TRBJ2-7; TCRdb selects TRBD1, and the lack of DNA leaves this call unchecked. The length of the CDR3 is 15 residues. Germline CDR1 is MGHDK and CDR2 is SYGVNS. The CDR3 reads CASSEYGGNVYEQYF.

This chain uses TRBV11-2 with TRBJ2-7; as DNA is missing, the TRBD1 call by TCRdb cannot be tested. This CDR3 is 17 amino acids long. The germline V gene has CDR1 SGHAT and CDR2 FQNNGV. The CDR3 spells CASSLVSLGVTANEQYF.

The CDR3 loop reads CASSLAPTGGIGNTEAFF. V gene TRBV5-1 combines with J gene TRBJ1-1; TCRdb's D call, TRBD1, is unchecked because there is no DNA. The germline CDR1 and CDR2 sequences are SGHRS and YFSETQ. The CDR3 length is 18 residues.

The V call is TRBV3-1, the J call TRBJ1-5. The CDR3 spans 14 residues. Germline V gives CDR1 LGHDT, CDR2 YNNKEL (reference sequence). This chain's CDR3 is CASSASNSNQPQHF.

The chain links TRBV7-9 to TRBJ2-2. CDR1 SEHNR and CDR2 FQNEAQ come from the germline V gene (reference sequence). The CDR3 spans 15 residues. CDR3 in amino acids: CASSLGEFVTGELFF.

The V gene is TRBV5-6, the J gene TRBJ2-3. Germline CDR1 SGHDT, CDR2 YYEEEE. The CDR3 has 13 amino acids. The CDR3 is CASSYWRTDTQYF.

The V gene is TRBV20-1, the J gene TRBJ2-6. The CDR3 runs to 14 residues. Looked up from germline, CDR1 is DFQATT and CDR2 is SNEGSKA (reference sequence). The CDR3 spells CSGRENSGANVLTF.

This chain uses TRBV12-3 or TRBV12-4 with TRBJ2-6; as DNA is missing, the TRBD1 call by TCRdb cannot be tested. This CDR3 is 17 amino acids long. CDR3: CASSRPRVRSGANVLTF.

CDR3 in amino acids: CAISDRGSDYGYTF. The chain recombines TRBV10-3 with TRBJ1-2; lacking DNA, the TRBD1 call made by TCRdb goes unchecked. This CDR3 comprises 14 residues. The germline V gene encodes CDR1 ENHRY and CDR2 SYGVKD.